This TCR beta chain was profiled in a study of identical twins. Whole-study results and caveats: The study found excess low generation probability among twin-shared out-of-frame alpha sequences. Insertions were reduced in abundant cord blood beta clonotypes but not in memory repertoires.

CDR1 is SGHRS, CDR2 YFSETQ, per germline. CDR3 size: 14 residues. V was clipped by 0 bases and J by 3 bases, with 8 bases between them. This clonotype has more than one count but fewer than ten. What it recognizes is unknown. TCRdb used MiXCR to reprocess the 5' RACE reads, holding one entry per CDR3 protein. Among about 430,000 distinct CDR3 sequences listed, approximately 17% were seen once. With no exceptions, donors were healthy Caucasians. The specimen was naive T cells sorted from blood. The chain combines TRBV5-1 with TRBJ2-3, with a possible D match to TRBD1 (6 bases). The TCR sequence derives from a man aged 50 to 60 in good health. For the CDR3, the DNA is TGCGCCAGCAGCTTGGCAGGGGAGACAGATACGCAGTATTTT. This sequence encodes CASSLAGETDTQYF.